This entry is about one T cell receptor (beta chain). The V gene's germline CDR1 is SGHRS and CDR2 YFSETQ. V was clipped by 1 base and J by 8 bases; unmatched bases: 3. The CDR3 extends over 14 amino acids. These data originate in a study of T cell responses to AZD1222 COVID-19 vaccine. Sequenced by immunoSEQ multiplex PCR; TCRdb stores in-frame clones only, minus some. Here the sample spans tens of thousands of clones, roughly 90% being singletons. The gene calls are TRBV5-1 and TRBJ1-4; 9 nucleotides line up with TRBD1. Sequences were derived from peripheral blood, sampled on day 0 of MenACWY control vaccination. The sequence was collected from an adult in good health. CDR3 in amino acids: CASSLRQGGEKLFF. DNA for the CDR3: TGCGCCAGCAGCTTGAGACAGGGGGGCGAAAAACTGTTTTTT.